This passage covers 9 T cell receptor beta chains from one sample sequenced in a study of shared clonotypes between healthy human individuals. Using immunoSEQ multiplex PCR, the repertoire was profiled, and TCRdb retains in-frame clones only, with some absent. The table lists about 2.3 million clones, 85% to 95% of them singletons, with 0.3% to 0.4% in the top ten. Sequenced sample: naive CD4+ T cells from PBMCs. Subset reported: CD45RA+ positively selected. All receptors derive from a man aged 18 to 35 in good health. Some clones in this sample may be carry-over from other donors' samples.

The rearrangement uses TRBV29-1 and TRBJ2-5, with TRBD2 identical over 9 bases. The CDR3 consists of 11 residues. Germline V gives CDR1 SQVTM, CDR2 ANQGSEA. CDR3 bases: TGCATAGCGGGAGAGGGGGAGACCCAGTACTTC. Its protein is CIAGEGETQYF.

The chain uses TRBV9 and TRBJ2-1; 9 bases are a match to TRBD2. Germline lookup yields CDR1 SGDLS and CDR2 YYNGEE. Trimming removed 0 bases from V and 8 bases from J; junction bases left unmatched: 9. The CDR3 runs to 16 residues. The DNA for the CDR3 is TGTGCCAGCAGCGTAGGATATCTAGCGGGACGGGATGAGCAGTTCTTC. This gives the protein CASSVGYLAGRDEQFF.

The gene calls are TRBV19 and TRBJ1-1; D might be TRBD1 (5 bases). Germline V lookup: CDR1 LNHDA, CDR2 SQIVND (reference sequence). Trimming shortened V by 5 bases and J by 0 bases, and 10 bases separated the two germline ends. This CDR3 is 14 amino acids long. The CDR3 region is CASSRGVMNTEAFF. DNA for the CDR3: TGTGCCAGTAGTCGAGGGGTGATGAACACTGAAGCTTTCTTT.

This sequence joins TRBV4-1 and TRBJ2-3, with 14 bases aligning to TRBD2. J lost 1 base, V lost 2 bases, and 5 bases had no gene match. The CDR3 covers 18 residues. In germline, CDR1 is MGHRA, CDR2 YSYEKL. CDR3 sequence: CASSQRLAGGPGTDTQYF. The CDR3, as DNA: TGCGCCAGCAGCCAACGACTAGCGGGAGGGCCTGGCACAGATACGCAGTATTTT.

The genes are TRBV2 and TRBJ2-3; the D is unclear. Germline loops: CDR1 SNHLY, CDR2 FYNNEI. This CDR3 has 12 residues. The V end was cut by 2 bases, the J end by 5 bases, with 5 bases between. CDR3 sequence: CASSENGDTQYF. The CDR3 DNA is TGTGCCAGCAGTGAAAACGGAGATACGCAGTATTTT.

On this clone itself: Other DNA sequences of this sample code for an identical CDR3. This chain joins TRBV28 and TRBJ1-1, with D hard to call. There are 14 residues in the CDR3. Germline V gene sequence: CDR1 MDHEN, CDR2 SYDVKM. V was clipped by 2 bases and J by 1 base, with 8 bases between them. As DNA, the CDR3 is TGTGCCAGCAGTTTAGTATCCCCGAACACTGAAGCTTTCTTT. Its protein product is CASSLVSPNTEAFF.

V gene TRBV7-2 combines with J gene TRBJ2-7; 7 bases match TRBD2. J gave up 6 bases and V 5 bases, and 13 bases lay outside the gene matches. The CDR3 runs 15 residues. CDR1 and CDR2 (germline): SGHTA, FQGNSA. The CDR3 reads CASSPPPAGRTEQYF. CDR3 bases: TGTGCCAGCAGCCCCCCCCCAGCGGGACGCACCGAGCAGTACTTC.

The chain joins TRBV7-2 to TRBJ2-5; tentatively, D is TRBD2 (5 bases). The CDR3 is 18 residues long. Germline V CDR1 and CDR2: SGHTA, FQGNSA. V lost 1 base and J 5 bases, leaving 23 bases between the germline ends. CDR3 nucleotide sequence: TGTGCCAGCAGCTTAGGAATTGCGGTTTGGGCTAGCCTGGAGACCCAGTACTTC. Protein: CASSLGIAVWASLETQYF.

The gene calls are TRBV28 and TRBJ1-1, with D maybe TRBD1 (6 bases). V lost 5 bases and J lost 2, with 18 bases in between. Germline V gives CDR1 MDHEN, CDR2 SYDVKM. The CDR3 consists of 16 residues. CDR3 in DNA: TGTGCCAGCAGTGACCTACCCTGGGGGCTTAACACTGAAGCTTTCTTT. It is translated as CASSDLPWGLNTEAFF.